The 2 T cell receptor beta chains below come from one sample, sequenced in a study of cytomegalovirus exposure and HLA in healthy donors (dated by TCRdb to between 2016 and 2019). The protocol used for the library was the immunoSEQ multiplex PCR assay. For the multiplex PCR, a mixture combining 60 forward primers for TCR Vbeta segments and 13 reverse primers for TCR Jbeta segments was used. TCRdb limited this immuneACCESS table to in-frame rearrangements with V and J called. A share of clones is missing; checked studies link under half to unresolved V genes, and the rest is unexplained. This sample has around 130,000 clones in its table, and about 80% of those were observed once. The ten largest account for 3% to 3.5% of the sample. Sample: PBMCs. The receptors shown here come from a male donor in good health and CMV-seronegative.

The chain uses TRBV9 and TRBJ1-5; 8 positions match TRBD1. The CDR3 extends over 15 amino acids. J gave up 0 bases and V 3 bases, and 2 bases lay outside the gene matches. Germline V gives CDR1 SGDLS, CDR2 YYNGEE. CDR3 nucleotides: TGTGCCAGCAGCGAGACAGGGGCTAGCAATCAGCCCCAGCATTTT. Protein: CASSETGASNQPQHF. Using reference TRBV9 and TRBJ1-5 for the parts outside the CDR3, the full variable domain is DSGVTQTPKHLITATGQRVTLRCSPRSGDLSVYWYQQSLDQGLQFLIQYYNGEERAKGNILERFSAQQFPDLHSELNLSSLELGDSALYFCASSETGASNQPQHFGDGTRLSIL.

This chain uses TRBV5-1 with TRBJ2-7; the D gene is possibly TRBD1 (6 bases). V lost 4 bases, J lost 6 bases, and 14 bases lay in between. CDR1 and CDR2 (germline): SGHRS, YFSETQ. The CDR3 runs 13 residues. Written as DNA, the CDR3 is TGCGCCAGCAGCGCGCTAACAGGGTTCGAGCAGTACTTC. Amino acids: CASSALTGFEQYF.